This TCR beta chain was documented in a study of T cells in Graves' hyperthyroidism and ophthalmopathy. For the study at large: Blood was drawn when the patient was first diagnosed and still untreated.

Ten or more counts support this clonotype. What was amplified from RNA transcripts were TCR beta CDR3 regions. The study used the HTBI primer set for a first-round RT-PCR of the TCR CDR3. TCRdb redid the calling of the multiplex PCR reads with MiXCR, one entry per CDR3 protein. The data hold about 610,000 distinct CDR3 sequences, with roughly 14% observed a single time. After removal of 0 bases from V and 3 bases from J, the junction contained 2 bases not matched to a gene. The CDR3 length is 14 residues. Germline values: CDR1 SGHRS, CDR2 YFSETQ. Material: blood. The TCR sequence derives from a woman aged 40 to 50 with Graves' ophthalmopathy. The rearrangement uses TRBV5-1 and TRBJ2-7; 8 bases fit TRBD2. The CDR3 loop reads CASSLVGTSYEQYF. DNA of the CDR3: TGCGCCAGCAGCTTGGTGGGGACTAGCTACGAGCAGTACTTC.